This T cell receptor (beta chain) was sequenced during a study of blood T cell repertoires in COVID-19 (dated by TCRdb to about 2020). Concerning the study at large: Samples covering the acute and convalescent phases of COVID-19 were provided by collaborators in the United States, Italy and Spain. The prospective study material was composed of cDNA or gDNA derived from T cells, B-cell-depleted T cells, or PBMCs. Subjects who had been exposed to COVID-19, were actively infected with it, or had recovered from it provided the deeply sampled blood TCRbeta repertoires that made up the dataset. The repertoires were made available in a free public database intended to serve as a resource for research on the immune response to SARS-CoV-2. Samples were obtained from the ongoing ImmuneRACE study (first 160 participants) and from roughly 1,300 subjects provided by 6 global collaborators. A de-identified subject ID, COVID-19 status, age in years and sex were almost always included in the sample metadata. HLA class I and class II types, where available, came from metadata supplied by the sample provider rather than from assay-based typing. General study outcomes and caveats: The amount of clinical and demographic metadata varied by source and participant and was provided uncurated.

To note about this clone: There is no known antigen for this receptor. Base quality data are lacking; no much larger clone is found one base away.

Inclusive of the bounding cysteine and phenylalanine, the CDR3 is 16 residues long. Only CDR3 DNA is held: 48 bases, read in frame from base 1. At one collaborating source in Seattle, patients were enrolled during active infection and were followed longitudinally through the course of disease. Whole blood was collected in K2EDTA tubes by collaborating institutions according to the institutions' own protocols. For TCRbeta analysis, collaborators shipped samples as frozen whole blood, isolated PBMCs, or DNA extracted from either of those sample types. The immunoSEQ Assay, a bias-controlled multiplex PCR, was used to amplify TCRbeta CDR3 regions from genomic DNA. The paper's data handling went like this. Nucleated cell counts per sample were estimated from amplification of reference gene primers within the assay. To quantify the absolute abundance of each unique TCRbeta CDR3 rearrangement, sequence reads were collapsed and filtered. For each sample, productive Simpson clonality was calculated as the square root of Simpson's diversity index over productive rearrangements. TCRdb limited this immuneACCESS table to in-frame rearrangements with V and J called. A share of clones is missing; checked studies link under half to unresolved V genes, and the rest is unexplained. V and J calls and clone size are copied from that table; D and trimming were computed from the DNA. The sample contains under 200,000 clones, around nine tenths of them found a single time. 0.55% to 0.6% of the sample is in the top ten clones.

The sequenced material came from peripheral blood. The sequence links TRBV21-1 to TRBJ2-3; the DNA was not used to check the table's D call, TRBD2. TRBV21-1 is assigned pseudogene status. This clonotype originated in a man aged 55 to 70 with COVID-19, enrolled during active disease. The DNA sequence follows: TGTGCCAGCACCCCCGGACTAGCGGGGGTCACAGATACGCAGTATTTT. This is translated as CASTPGLAGVTDTQYF.